This T cell receptor beta chain was profiled in a study of blood T cell repertoires in COVID-19. Across the whole study: T cells, B-cell-depleted T cells, or PBMCs provided the cDNA or gDNA that served as material.

Per germline, CDR1 MDHEN and CDR2 SYDVKM. The V gene lost 5 bases and the J gene lost 1 base, with 14 bases spanning the gap. This CDR3 is built from 15 residues. While infection was still active, Seattle patients were enrolled and then followed longitudinally. As originally analysed: Counts of nucleated cells, estimated from reference gene primer amplification, were obtained. Assay used: immunoSEQ multiplex PCR; TCRdb lists only in-frame clones, some missing. V and J calls and clone size are copied from that table; D and trimming were computed from the DNA. The sample carries over 200,000 clones, around 90% recorded once.

The sequenced sample was peripheral blood. The receptor was isolated from a man aged 55 to 70 with COVID-19, enrolled during active disease. The chain links TRBV28 to TRBJ1-1; unclear D gene. CDR3 region: CASSAAGSRNTEAFF. CDR3 bases: TGTGCCAGCAGTGCCGCGGGATCCCGGAACACTGAAGCTTTCTTT.